This T cell receptor (beta chain) emerged from a study of naive and memory T cell subsets. Broader study findings: In naive cells, over 85% of TCR sequences were seen only once.

The beta constant-region primer was an equimolar mix of two oligonucleotides covering TRBC1 and TRBC2. The cDNA 3' end received a ligated single-stranded oligonucleotide carrying the SP2 primer and a 12-nucleotide UMI. One entry per CDR3 protein, called by TCRdb with MiXCR from the UMI-ligation and nested PCR reads. The profile covers roughly 27,000 distinct CDR3 sequences, with roughly 10% appearing a single time and about a sixth taken by the ten largest. Alpha and beta libraries were amplified separately from the second PCR onward. CD45RA-CD27- cells were effector memory; CD45RA+CD27- cells were EMRA. Ten or more counts support this clonotype. Its antigen is undetermined. Sequenced material: effector memory CD4+ T cells from blood. Documented subset: effector memory, CD45RA- CD27-. The receptor's source is a human donor in good health.

The DNA for the CDR3 is TGTGCCAGCAGCCTGGACTTGGGGGGACCAGATACGCAGTATTTT. Translating it yields CASSLDLGGPDTQYF. The rearrangement joins TRBV7-2 to TRBJ2-3; D possibly corresponds to TRBD2 (6 bases). V lost 5 bases, J lost 4 bases, and 16 bases lay in between. CDR1 is SGHTA, CDR2 FQGNSA, per germline. CDR3 length: 15 amino acids.